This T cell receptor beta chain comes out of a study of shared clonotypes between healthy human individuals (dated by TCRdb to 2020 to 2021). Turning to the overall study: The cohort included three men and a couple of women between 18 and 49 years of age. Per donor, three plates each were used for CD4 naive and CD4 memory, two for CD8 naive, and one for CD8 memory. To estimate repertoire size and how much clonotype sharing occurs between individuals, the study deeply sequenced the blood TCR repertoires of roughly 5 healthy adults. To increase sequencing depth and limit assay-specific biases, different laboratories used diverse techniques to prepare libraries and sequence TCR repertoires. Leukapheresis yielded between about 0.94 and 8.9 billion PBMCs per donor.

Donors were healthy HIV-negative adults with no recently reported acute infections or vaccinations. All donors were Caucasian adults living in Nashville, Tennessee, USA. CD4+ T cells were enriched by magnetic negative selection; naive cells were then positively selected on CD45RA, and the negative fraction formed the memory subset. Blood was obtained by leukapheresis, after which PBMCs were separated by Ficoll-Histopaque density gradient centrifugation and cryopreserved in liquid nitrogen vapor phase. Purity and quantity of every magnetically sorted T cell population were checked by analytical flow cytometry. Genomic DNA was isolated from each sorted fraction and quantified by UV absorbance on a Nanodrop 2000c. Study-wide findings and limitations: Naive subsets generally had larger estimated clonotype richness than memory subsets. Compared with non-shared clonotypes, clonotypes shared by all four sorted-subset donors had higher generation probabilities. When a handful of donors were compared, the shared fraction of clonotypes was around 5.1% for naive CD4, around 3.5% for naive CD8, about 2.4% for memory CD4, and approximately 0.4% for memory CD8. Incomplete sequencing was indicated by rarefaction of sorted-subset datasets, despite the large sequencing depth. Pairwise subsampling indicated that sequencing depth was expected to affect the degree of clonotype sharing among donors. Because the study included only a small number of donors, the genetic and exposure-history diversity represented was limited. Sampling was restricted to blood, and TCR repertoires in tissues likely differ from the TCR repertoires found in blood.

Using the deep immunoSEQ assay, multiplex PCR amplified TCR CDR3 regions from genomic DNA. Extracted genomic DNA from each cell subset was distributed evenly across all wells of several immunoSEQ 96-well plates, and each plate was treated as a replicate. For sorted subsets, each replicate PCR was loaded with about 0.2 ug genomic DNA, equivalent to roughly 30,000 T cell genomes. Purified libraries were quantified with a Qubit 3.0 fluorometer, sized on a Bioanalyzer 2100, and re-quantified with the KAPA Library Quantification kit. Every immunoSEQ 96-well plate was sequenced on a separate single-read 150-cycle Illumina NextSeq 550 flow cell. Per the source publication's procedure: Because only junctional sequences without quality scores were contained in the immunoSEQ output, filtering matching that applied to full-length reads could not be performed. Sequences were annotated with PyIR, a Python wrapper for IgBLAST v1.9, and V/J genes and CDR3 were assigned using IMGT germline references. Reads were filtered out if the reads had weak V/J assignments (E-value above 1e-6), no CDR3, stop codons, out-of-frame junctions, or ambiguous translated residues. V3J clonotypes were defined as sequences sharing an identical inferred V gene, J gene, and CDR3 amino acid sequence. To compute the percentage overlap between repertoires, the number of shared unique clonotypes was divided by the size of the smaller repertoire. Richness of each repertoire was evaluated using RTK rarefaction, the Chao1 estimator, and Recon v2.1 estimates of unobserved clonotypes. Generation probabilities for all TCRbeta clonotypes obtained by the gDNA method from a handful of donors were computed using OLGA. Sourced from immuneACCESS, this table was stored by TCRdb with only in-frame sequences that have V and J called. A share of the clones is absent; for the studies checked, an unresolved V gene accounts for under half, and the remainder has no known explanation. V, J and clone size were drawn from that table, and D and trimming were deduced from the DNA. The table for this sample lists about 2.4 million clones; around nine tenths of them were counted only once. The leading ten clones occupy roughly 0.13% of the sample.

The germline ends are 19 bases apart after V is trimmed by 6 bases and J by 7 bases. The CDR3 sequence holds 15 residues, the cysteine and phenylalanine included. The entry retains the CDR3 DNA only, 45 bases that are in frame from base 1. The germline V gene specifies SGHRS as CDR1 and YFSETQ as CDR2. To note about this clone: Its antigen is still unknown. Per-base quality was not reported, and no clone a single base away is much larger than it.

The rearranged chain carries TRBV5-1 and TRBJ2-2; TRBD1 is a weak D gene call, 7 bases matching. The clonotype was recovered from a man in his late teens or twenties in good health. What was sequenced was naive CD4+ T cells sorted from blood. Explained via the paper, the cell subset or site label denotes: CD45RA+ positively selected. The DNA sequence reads TGCGCCAGCACCAGGGGGGTTTCAGGAGACGGGGAGCTGTTTTTT. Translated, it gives CASTRGVSGDGELFF.